The rows below give T cell receptor beta chains drawn from one sample of a study of blood T cell repertoires in COVID-19. The data were produced by immunoSEQ multiplex PCR, yet TCRdb's version contains in-frame clones alone and is incomplete. Of more than 65,000 clones listed, about 90% are singletons. Sequenced sample: peripheral blood. The receptors originated from a human donor in a cohort sampled during active COVID-19. CDR3s include the opening cysteine and the closing phenylalanine or tryptophan. The D gene is left open where the match is weak. Clone size is shown for a subset of rows, as once, few, many or a class of expanded clone.

cdr3_nt: TGTGCCAGCAGCCGAGAGGTTTGGAGTGCCGGGGGATCCTACGAGCAGTACTTC; cdr3_aa: CASSREVWSAGGSYEQYF; clone_size: NA; d_call: NA; v_call: TRBV4-2; j_call: TRBJ2-7; cdr3_length: 18
cdr3_nt: TGCGCCAGCAGCTTGGTCGGGGGTGGGAATGAAAAACTGTTTTTT; cdr3_aa: CASSLVGGGNEKLFF; clone_size: NA; d_call: NA; v_call: TRBV5-1; j_call: TRBJ1-4; cdr3_length: 15
cdr3_nt: TGTGCCAGCAGCAAAAGGGGGGGCACTGAAGCTTTCTTT; cdr3_aa: CASSKRGGTEAFF; clone_size: once; d_call: NA; v_call: TRBV11-2; j_call: TRBJ1-1; cdr3_length: 13
cdr3_nt: TGTGCCAGCAGCTTAGACGGTAGCTCCTACGAGCAGTACTTC; cdr3_aa: CASSLDGSSYEQYF; clone_size: NA; d_call: NA; v_call: TRBV7-2; j_call: TRBJ2-7; cdr3_length: 14
cdr3_nt: TGTGCCAGCAGTGAAGCTGGGGGCCTCAACCTCTATGGCTACACCTTC; cdr3_aa: CASSEAGGLNLYGYTF; clone_size: NA; d_call: NA; v_call: TRBV6-1; j_call: TRBJ1-2; cdr3_length: 16
cdr3_nt: TGCAGTGCTAGATCTCGTGACACCTTC; cdr3_aa: CSARSRDTF; clone_size: NA; d_call: NA; v_call: TRBV20-1; j_call: TRBJ1-2; cdr3_length: 9
cdr3_nt: TGTGCCAGCAGTCCCCATGAGGGCTCTAATTCACCCCTCCACTTT; cdr3_aa: CASSPHEGSNSPLHF; clone_size: NA; d_call: NA; v_call: TRBV27; j_call: TRBJ1-6; cdr3_length: 15
cdr3_nt: TGTGCCAGCAGTTTGGGGCAGGGCCAAGAGCAGTACTTC; cdr3_aa: CASSLGQGQEQYF; clone_size: NA; d_call: NA; v_call: TRBV28; j_call: TRBJ2-7; cdr3_length: 13
cdr3_nt: TGTGCCAGCAGCCCGGGGGGGTACTCCTACGAGCAGTACTTC; cdr3_aa: CASSPGGYSYEQYF; clone_size: NA; d_call: TRBD2; v_call: TRBV7-6; j_call: TRBJ2-7; cdr3_length: 14
cdr3_nt: TGTGCCAGCATCAGGAACTACGAGCAGTACTTC; cdr3_aa: CASIRNYEQYF; clone_size: NA; d_call: NA; v_call: TRBV28; j_call: TRBJ2-7; cdr3_length: 11
cdr3_nt: TGCGCCAGCAGCTTGGCCGGACAGTCAGAGGGGTTCACTGAAGCTTTCTTT; cdr3_aa: CASSLAGQSEGFTEAFF; clone_size: NA; d_call: NA; v_call: TRBV5-1; j_call: TRBJ1-1; cdr3_length: 17
cdr3_nt: TGTGCCAGCAGCTTGAGTCTAGGGACAGGCGAGACTGAAGCTTTCTTT; cdr3_aa: CASSLSLGTGETEAFF; clone_size: NA; d_call: TRBD1; v_call: TRBV5-5; j_call: TRBJ1-1; cdr3_length: 16
cdr3_nt: TGTGCCAGCAGCTCCCTCCGGGGGGATAGAAACACCATATATTTT; cdr3_aa: CASSSLRGDRNTIYF; clone_size: NA; d_call: NA; v_call: TRBV11-2; j_call: TRBJ1-3; cdr3_length: 15
cdr3_nt: TGCAGCGTTGAGGGCCGGGACAAAGCTTTCTTT; cdr3_aa: CSVEGRDKAFF; clone_size: NA; d_call: NA; v_call: TRBV29-1; j_call: TRBJ1-1; cdr3_length: 11
cdr3_nt: TGTGCCAGCAGTAACAGGGGGCACAGCGGATTAGCTAACTATGGCTACACCTTC; cdr3_aa: CASSNRGHSGLANYGYTF; clone_size: NA; d_call: TRBD1; v_call: TRBV6-2/TRBV6-3; j_call: TRBJ1-2; cdr3_length: 18
cdr3_nt: TGTGCCAGCAGTCCAACAGGGGGGGACACTGAAGCTTTCTTT; cdr3_aa: CASSPTGGDTEAFF; clone_size: NA; d_call: TRBD1; v_call: TRBV27; j_call: TRBJ1-1; cdr3_length: 14
cdr3_nt: TGTGCCAGCAGCTCAGACAGGGGGACCTATGGCTACACCTTC; cdr3_aa: CASSSDRGTYGYTF; clone_size: NA; d_call: TRBD1; v_call: TRBV7-3; j_call: TRBJ1-2; cdr3_length: 14
cdr3_nt: TGTGCCAGCAGCTCTAATGACAGGGGTAATCAGCCCCAGCATTTT; cdr3_aa: CASSSNDRGNQPQHF; clone_size: NA; d_call: TRBD1; v_call: TRBV5-6; j_call: TRBJ1-5; cdr3_length: 15
cdr3_nt: TGTGCCACCGGAGGGGCAGGGGGCTGCACTGAAGCTTTCTTT; cdr3_aa: CATGGAGGCTEAFF; clone_size: NA; d_call: NA; v_call: TRBV21-1; j_call: TRBJ1-1; cdr3_length: 14
cdr3_nt: TGTGCCATCAGTGAGGGTAATAGAGATGAAGCTTTCTTT; cdr3_aa: CAISEGNRDEAFF; clone_size: NA; d_call: NA; v_call: TRBV10-3; j_call: TRBJ1-1; cdr3_length: 13
cdr3_nt: TGTGCCAGCTGCTTATATGGGTGGGGGGACTGGGGGAACTATGGCTACACCTTC; cdr3_aa: CASCLYGWGDWGNYGYTF; clone_size: few; d_call: NA; v_call: TRBV7-8; j_call: TRBJ1-2; cdr3_length: 18
cdr3_nt: TGTGCCAGCAGTTTCGACAGGGGGGAAAGGGAGCAGTACTTC; cdr3_aa: CASSFDRGEREQYF; clone_size: NA; d_call: TRBD1; v_call: TRBV27; j_call: TRBJ2-7; cdr3_length: 14
cdr3_nt: TGTGCCAGCAGCTTGGGACAGGGAAGCTACACCTTC; cdr3_aa: CASSLGQGSYTF; clone_size: NA; d_call: TRBD1; v_call: TRBV5-4; j_call: TRBJ1-2; cdr3_length: 12
cdr3_nt: TGTGCCTGGAGTGGACAGGGGGCGGTATACGAGCAGTACTTC; cdr3_aa: CAWSGQGAVYEQYF; clone_size: once; d_call: TRBD1; v_call: TRBV30; j_call: TRBJ2-7; cdr3_length: 14
cdr3_nt: TGTGCCAGCAGTTATGACGGGACACGGCATAACTATGGCTACACCTTC; cdr3_aa: CASSYDGTRHNYGYTF; clone_size: NA; d_call: NA; v_call: TRBV28; j_call: TRBJ1-2; cdr3_length: 16
cdr3_nt: TGTGCCAGCAGCCCGGGGGGGCAGGGAAGTAATATGAATGAGCAGTTCTTC; cdr3_aa: CASSPGGQGSNMNEQFF; clone_size: NA; d_call: TRBD2; v_call: TRBV11-2; j_call: TRBJ2-1; cdr3_length: 17
cdr3_nt: TGTGCCAGCAGCTTAACTGGACAGTCTTTCTATGGCTACACCTTC; cdr3_aa: CASSLTGQSFYGYTF; clone_size: NA; d_call: NA; v_call: TRBV7-2; j_call: TRBJ1-2; cdr3_length: 15
cdr3_nt: TGTGCCAGCAGTCTCAGGGAGAACACTGAAGCTTTCTTT; cdr3_aa: CASSLRENTEAFF; clone_size: NA; d_call: NA; v_call: TRBV12-3/TRBV12-4; j_call: TRBJ1-1; cdr3_length: 13
cdr3_nt: TGTGCCAGCAGCGTAGACGGGTCCTCCTACGAGCAGTACTTC; cdr3_aa: CASSVDGSSYEQYF; clone_size: NA; d_call: NA; v_call: TRBV9; j_call: TRBJ2-7; cdr3_length: 14
cdr3_nt: TGTGCCAGCAGTCCTTCCGGGACAGAAGCTTACTATGGCTACACCTTC; cdr3_aa: CASSPSGTEAYYGYTF; clone_size: NA; d_call: TRBD1; v_call: TRBV11-2; j_call: TRBJ1-2; cdr3_length: 16
cdr3_nt: TGTGCCAGCAGTTCCCACAGTCTAGAGCAGTTCTTC; cdr3_aa: CASSSHSLEQFF; clone_size: once; d_call: NA; v_call: TRBV27; j_call: TRBJ2-1; cdr3_length: 12
cdr3_nt: TGTGCCAGCAGCTTACTGACCGGGACTAGCGGGGGGCGAGAGACCCAGTACTTC; cdr3_aa: CASSLLTGTSGGRETQYF; clone_size: NA; d_call: NA; v_call: TRBV12-1; j_call: TRBJ2-5; cdr3_length: 18
cdr3_nt: TGTGCCAGCCAACAGGGGGCGACTGAAGCTTTCTTT; cdr3_aa: CASQQGATEAFF; clone_size: NA; d_call: TRBD1; v_call: TRBV11-2; j_call: TRBJ1-1; cdr3_length: 12
cdr3_nt: TGTGCCAGCAGCCAAGATCCAGCGGGGAGCTCCTACGAGCAGTACTTC; cdr3_aa: CASSQDPAGSSYEQYF; clone_size: once; d_call: TRBD2; v_call: TRBV4-2; j_call: TRBJ2-7; cdr3_length: 16
cdr3_nt: TGCGCCAGCAGCCAAGATAGGGGTACCGACTACGAGCAGTACTTC; cdr3_aa: CASSQDRGTDYEQYF; clone_size: NA; d_call: NA; v_call: TRBV4-1; j_call: TRBJ2-7; cdr3_length: 15
cdr3_nt: TGTGCCAGCAGTCCCAACCGGGACAGGGCACAGGGTCGATATGGCTACACCTTC; cdr3_aa: CASSPNRDRAQGRYGYTF; clone_size: NA; d_call: TRBD1; v_call: TRBV6-6; j_call: TRBJ1-2; cdr3_length: 18
cdr3_nt: TGTGCCACCAGCTCGGGCCGGGGGAGGGGAGAGCAGTACTTC; cdr3_aa: CATSSGRGRGEQYF; clone_size: once; d_call: TRBD2; v_call: TRBV24-1; j_call: TRBJ2-7; cdr3_length: 14
cdr3_nt: TGTGCCAGCAGCTCTATCGACAGGAGTAGTAGCGGGGAGCTGTTTTTT; cdr3_aa: CASSSIDRSSSGELFF; clone_size: NA; d_call: NA; v_call: TRBV9; j_call: TRBJ2-2; cdr3_length: 16
cdr3_nt: TGTGCCAGCAGTTTAGGAAACACCTATGGCTACACCTTC; cdr3_aa: CASSLGNTYGYTF; clone_size: NA; d_call: NA; v_call: TRBV12-3/TRBV12-4; j_call: TRBJ1-2; cdr3_length: 13
cdr3_nt: TGCGCCAGCAGCCCCCCGGGAGGGGCCCTTTGGTCAGGTGGCTACACCTTC; cdr3_aa: CASSPPGGALWSGGYTF; clone_size: NA; d_call: NA; v_call: TRBV4-1; j_call: TRBJ1-2; cdr3_length: 17
cdr3_nt: TGCGCCAGCAGCCAAGCTCAGACAGGGGACATTCAGTACTTC; cdr3_aa: CASSQAQTGDIQYF; clone_size: NA; d_call: TRBD1; v_call: TRBV4-1; j_call: TRBJ2-4; cdr3_length: 14
cdr3_nt: TGTGCCAGCAGCGGGCGGCGAGGGGGCGACTATGGCTACACCTTC; cdr3_aa: CASSGRRGGDYGYTF; clone_size: NA; d_call: TRBD1; v_call: TRBV4-2; j_call: TRBJ1-2; cdr3_length: 15
cdr3_nt: TGTGCCTCGGGGGAAACTAATGAAAAACTGTTTTTT; cdr3_aa: CASGETNEKLFF; clone_size: NA; d_call: NA; v_call: TRBV10-3; j_call: TRBJ1-4; cdr3_length: 12
cdr3_nt: TGTGCCAGCAGCTACGGGAGCTACGAGCAGTACTTC; cdr3_aa: CASSYGSYEQYF; clone_size: NA; d_call: NA; v_call: TRBV7-2; j_call: TRBJ2-7; cdr3_length: 12
cdr3_nt: TGTGCCAGCAGCCGGACAGGGAAAGGTCAGCCCCAGCATTTT; cdr3_aa: CASSRTGKGQPQHF; clone_size: NA; d_call: NA; v_call: TRBV21-1; j_call: TRBJ1-5; cdr3_length: 14